Presented here are 18 T cell receptor beta chains from one specimen sequenced in a study of T cells in Graves' hyperthyroidism and ophthalmopathy. Researchers amplified the TCR beta CDR3 regions from RNA transcripts. The TCR CDR3 first-round RT-PCR relied on the HTBI primer set. From the multiplex PCR reads, TCRdb called clonotypes with MiXCR, one entry per CDR3 protein. The sample shows 500,000 to 650,000 distinct CDR3 sequences, approximately 14% of them seen only once. The sequencing input was blood. Receptor source: a woman between 45 and 65 years old with Graves' ophthalmopathy.

The DNA of the CDR3 is TGTGCCAGCAGTTTATTAGGACCCAATCAGCCCCAGCATTTT. Residues: CASSLLGPNQPQHF. This rearrangement joins TRBV28 to TRBJ1-5; no definite D call. The V end lost 1 base, the J end lost 3 bases, and 7 bases lay between the germline ends. CDR3 length: 14 residues. Germline V lookup: CDR1 MDHEN, CDR2 SYDVKM.

This clonotype has at least ten counts. CDR3: CASSYSPGGNGDQYF. In nucleotides, the CDR3 is TGTGCCAGCAGTTACTCGCCAGGGGGCAACGGGGACCAGTACTTC. The genes are TRBV6-5 and TRBJ2-5, with 8 bases identical to TRBD1. From germline, CDR1 is MNHEY and CDR2 SVGAGI. The CDR3 is 15 amino acids. The ends lost 0 bases at V and 10 bases at J; junction bases unmatched: 10.

This clonotype was recorded many times. V usage is TRBV28 and J usage is TRBJ2-5; D remains unclear. This CDR3 has 16 amino acids. From germline, CDR1 is MDHEN and CDR2 SYDVKM. Trimming cost V 7 bases and J 2 bases, with 20 bases left between them. The DNA for the CDR3 is TGTGCCAGCACCCGAATGGGCCAAGCCGCTCAAGAGACCCAGTACTTC. Translation gives CASTRMGQAAQETQYF.

This clonotype turned up a few times. The CDR3 loop reads CASSLARGGRPSYEQYF. In DNA form, the CDR3 reads TGTGCCAGCAGCTTAGCGCGTGGCGGAAGACCCTCCTACGAGCAGTACTTC. The chain carries TRBV7-9 and TRBJ2-7; D is ambiguous. V lost 0 bases and J lost 0, with 15 bases in between. The CDR3 covers 17 residues. In germline, CDR1 is SEHNR, CDR2 FQNEAQ (reference sequence). Combining the CDR3 with reference TRBV7-9 and TRBJ2-7 gives the whole variable domain DTGVSQNPRHKITKRGQNVTFRCDPISEHNRLYWYRQTLGQGPEFLTYFQNEAQLEKSRLLSDRFSAERPKGSFSTLEIQRTEQGDSAMYLCASSLARGGRPSYEQYFGPGTRLTVT.

This clonotype was detected many times. The chain combines TRBV7-2 with TRBJ2-2; D gene uncertain. Looked up from germline, CDR1 is SGHTA and CDR2 is FQGNSA. The CDR3 runs to 17 residues. V lost 1 base, J lost 2 bases, and 14 bases lay in between. In DNA, the CDR3 is TGTGCCAGCAGCTTAGGTTGGCAGACGCAAAACACCGGGGAGCTGTTTTTT. It specifies CASSLGWQTQNTGELFF.

The chain combines TRBV20-1 with TRBJ1-2, with 10 bases matching TRBD1. This CDR3 contains 14 residues. Germline V lookup: CDR1 DFQATT, CDR2 SNEGSKA (reference sequence). Unmatched junction bases numbered 7, after V lost 5 bases and J lost 4 bases. This CDR3 is CSAPRDRGRYGYTF. The CDR3 nucleotides are TGCAGTGCTCCCCGGGACAGGGGACGCTATGGCTACACCTTC.

This clonotype was seen repeatedly, ten times or more. Compared with germline, one end of the junction differs, possibly owing to a read error. The gene calls are TRBV5-1 and TRBJ1-1; the D gene is possibly TRBD1 (5 bases). The germline CDR1 and CDR2 sequences are SGHRS and YFSETQ. The CDR3 sequence is 14 residues long. The CDR3 nucleotides read TGTGCCAGCAGCCTCGGGGGGGTGAACACTGAAGCTTTCTTT. Residues: CASSLGGVNTEAFF.

In its sample, this clonotype was seen many times. The rearrangement joins TRBV5-5 to TRBJ2-3, with D maybe TRBD2 (5 bases). V dropped 0 bases and J dropped 0 bases, with 14 bases sitting between them. The CDR3 consists of 17 residues. Germline-derived CDR1 and CDR2 are SGHKS and YYEKEE (reference sequence). CDR3 amino acids: CASSLVPGRTSTDTQYF. The CDR3, as DNA: TGTGCCAGCAGCTTGGTGCCAGGTCGGACTAGCACAGATACGCAGTATTTT.

This clonotype has ten or more counts. The J gene is TRBJ2-5, the V gene TRBV20-1, with TRBD2 matching over 12 bases. The germline V gene has CDR1 DFQATT and CDR2 SNEGSKA (reference sequence). After removal of 1 base from V and 2 bases from J, the junction contained 5 bases not matched to a gene. The CDR3 has 16 amino acids. CDR3 DNA: TGCAGTGCTAGAGTAAGACTAGCGGGAGTGCAAGAGACCCAGTACTTC. Protein product: CSARVRLAGVQETQYF.

The chain joins TRBV7-2 to TRBJ1-1; D is possibly TRBD1 (5 bases). With 5 bases removed from V and 5 bases from J, the gap between germline ends came to 15 bases. This CDR3 is 14 amino acids long. Germline CDR1 is SGHTA and CDR2 is FQGNSA. This chain's CDR3 is CASSRRGEWTEAFF. In DNA, the CDR3 is TGTGCCAGCAGCCGAAGGGGAGAATGGACTGAAGCTTTCTTT.

This clonotype was counted at least ten times. The rearrangement uses TRBV20-1 and TRBJ2-7; 7 bases agree with TRBD2. Germline lookup yields CDR1 DFQATT and CDR2 SNEGSKA (reference sequence). This CDR3 spans 12 amino acids. Unmatched junction bases numbered 3, after V lost 7 bases and J lost 0 bases. Here the CDR3 DNA reads TGCAGTGGGGGGGGGACCTCCTACGAGCAGTACTTC. The encoded protein is CSGGGTSYEQYF.

This clonotype appeared a few times. The CDR3 loop is CASNTGTIHEQYF. The CDR3 DNA reads TGTGCCAGCAACACCGGGACGATCCACGAGCAGTACTTC. The genes are TRBV7-9 and TRBJ2-7, with D tentatively TRBD1 or TRBD2 (5 bases each). This CDR3 has 13 amino acids. Trimming took 7 bases from V and 5 from J, leaving 15 bases between them. From germline, CDR1 is SEHNR and CDR2 FQNEAQ (reference sequence).

This clonotype showed up many times. The chain employs TRBV12-3 or TRBV12-4 and TRBJ2-7, with 11 bases identical to TRBD1. With 3 bases clipped from V and 3 bases from J, the junction kept 4 bases outside the gene matches. The CDR3 length is 15 residues. The CDR3 protein is CASSLGQGVFYEQYF. CDR3 in DNA: TGTGCCAGCAGTTTGGGACAGGGGGTTTTCTACGAGCAGTACTTC.

This clonotype was recorded many times. The DNA for the CDR3 is TGTGCCAGCAGCGTAGACCCGGTTCAAGAGACCCAGTACTTC. Protein product: CASSVDPVQETQYF. The rearrangement uses TRBV9 and TRBJ2-5, with D uncertain. Germline V lookup: CDR1 SGDLS, CDR2 YYNGEE. The CDR3 spans 14 residues. V lost 0 bases, J lost 2 bases, and 8 bases lay in between. Using reference TRBV9 and TRBJ2-5 for the parts outside the CDR3, the full variable domain is DSGVTQTPKHLITATGQRVTLRCSPRSGDLSVYWYQQSLDQGLQFLIQYYNGEERAKGNILERFSAQQFPDLHSELNLSSLELGDSALYFCASSVDPVQETQYFGPGTRLLVL.

This clonotype has ten or more counts. CDR3: CASRYLRQGAAEQYF. The CDR3, as DNA: TGTGCCAGCAGATATCTAAGACAGGGGGCGGCCGAGCAGTACTTC. The rearrangement links TRBV27 to TRBJ2-7, with 10 bases lining up with TRBD1. CDR3 size: 15 residues. After removal of 6 bases from V and 6 bases from J, the junction contained 11 bases not matched to a gene. CDR1 and CDR2 from the germline V gene are MNHEY and SMNVEV (reference sequence).

The V gene is TRBV7-8, the J gene TRBJ2-3; D is unclear. CDR1 is SGHVS, CDR2 FQNEAQ, per germline. V gave up 5 bases and J gave up 0 bases, with 15 bases separating them. This CDR3 is built from 16 residues. The CDR3 loop is CASSQTLTYSTDTQYF. CDR3 DNA sequence: TGTGCCAGCAGCCAAACACTGACATATAGCACAGATACGCAGTATTTT.

This clonotype was recorded many times. V gene TRBV6-2 or TRBV6-3 combines with J gene TRBJ1-5, with a possible D match to TRBD1 (5 bases). V lost 5 bases and J 9 bases, leaving 11 bases between the germline ends. The CDR3 is 12 residues long. CDR1 is MNHEY, CDR2 SVGEGT, per germline. Written as DNA, the CDR3 is TGTGCCAGCAGTCAACAGGAACGGCCCCAGCATTTT. Protein sequence: CASSQQERPQHF.

The chain couples TRBV2 to TRBJ2-5; 12 positions agree with TRBD2. This CDR3 has 15 amino acids. The germline V gene has CDR1 SNHLY and CDR2 FYNNEI. Unmatched junction bases numbered 6, after V lost 7 bases and J lost 3 bases. The CDR3 loop reads CASNRLAGVEETQYF. CDR3 DNA sequence: TGTGCCAGCAACCGACTAGCGGGAGTCGAAGAGACCCAGTACTTC.